A single sample gave rise to the 30 T cell receptor beta chains below, sequenced in a study of human T cells and chemical hapten exposure. TCRdb passed the 5' RACE reads through MiXCR, listing each CDR3 protein once. The sample carries around 82,000 distinct CDR3 sequences, 6.5% to 8.5% recorded once. Extraction of total RNA was performed on unfractionated whole blood. The receptors shown here come from a male donor in good health.

This clonotype was recorded a few times. This sequence joins TRBV13 and TRBJ1-1; 11 nucleotides align to TRBD1. V shed 5 bases, J shed 8 bases, and the junction held 7 bases outside the gene matches. Germline values: CDR1 PRHDT, CDR2 FYEKMQ (reference sequence). The CDR3 has 14 amino acids. The CDR3 is CASSLGTGGGEAFF. CDR3 sequence (DNA): TGTGCCAGCAGCCTGGGGACAGGGGGAGGAGAAGCTTTCTTT.

The chain carries TRBV7-2 and TRBJ2-1; D not certain. The CDR3 totals 14 residues. V shed 4 bases and J shed 8 bases, with 15 bases lying between them. CDR1 is SGHTA, CDR2 FQGNSA, per germline. In DNA, the CDR3 is TGTGCCAGCAGCTCGGACGGATCCTCGGATGAGCAGTTCTTC. This encodes CASSSDGSSDEQFF.

This clonotype was counted between two and nine times. The chain combines TRBV2 with TRBJ1-5; 7 bases fit TRBD1. V lost 7 bases to trimming and J lost 5 bases; unmatched junction nucleotides: 8. Germline CDR1 reads SNHLY; CDR2 reads FYNNEI. The CDR3 loop spans 14 amino acids. DNA of the CDR3: TGTGCCAGCACTTTCACAGGGGAGTATCAGCCCCAGCATTTT. The encoded protein is CASTFTGEYQPQHF.

CDR3 protein: CASSLGGLAGVVYNEQFF. DNA of the CDR3: TGTGCCAGCAGCTTAGGGGGGCTAGCGGGAGTAGTATACAATGAGCAGTTCTTC. V usage is TRBV11-2 and J usage is TRBJ2-1; 10 bases are a match to TRBD2. Germline V gene sequence: CDR1 SGHAT, CDR2 FQNNGV. Losses at the gene ends were 1 base for V and 4 bases for J; bases not matched to a gene: 10. The CDR3 length is 18 residues.

This clonotype was seen ten or more times. This rearrangement joins TRBV6-5 to TRBJ2-7; 11 bases map to TRBD2. Losses at the gene ends were 4 bases for V and 2 bases for J; bases not matched to a gene: 4. Germline CDR1 reads MNHEY; CDR2 reads SVGAGI. CDR3 length: 15 residues. The CDR3 DNA sequence: TGTGCCAGCAGTTCCCTTAGCGGGAGGGCCTACGAGCAGTACTTC. Amino acids: CASSSLSGRAYEQYF.

This clonotype was seen a handful of times. The J gene is TRBJ2-1, the V gene TRBV6-5; no clear D. Trimming stripped 6 bases from V and 0 bases from J, with 12 bases between. The CDR3 totals 15 residues. Germline V gives CDR1 MNHEY, CDR2 SVGAGI. CDR3 region: CASSRSISSYNEQFF. The CDR3 DNA is TGTGCCAGCAGCCGGTCCATAAGCTCCTACAATGAGCAGTTCTTC.

V and J are TRBV12-3 or TRBV12-4 and TRBJ2-2; perhaps TRBD2 as D (7 bases). Deletions cut 5 bases from V and 6 bases from J, with 19 bases between. The CDR3 sequence is 16 residues long. The CDR3 loop is CASSRGGDVKSGELFF. The CDR3 DNA sequence: TGTGCCAGCAGTCGAGGGGGGGACGTGAAATCCGGGGAGCTGTTTTTT.

This clonotype has a handful of counts. The chain recombines TRBV5-4 with TRBJ1-1, with D hard to call. The CDR3 covers 15 residues. Germline V gene lookup returns CDR1 SGHNT and CDR2 YYREEE (reference sequence). Trimming shortened V by 1 base and J by 3 bases, and 13 bases separated the two germline ends. The CDR3 DNA reads TGTGCCAGCAGCTTGTTAGCAGGCGGGGACACTGAAGCTTTCTTT. Translated, it gives CASSLLAGGDTEAFF.

This clonotype was counted at least ten times. This chain links TRBV4-3 with TRBJ2-7, with 8 bases fitting TRBD2. Germline lookup yields CDR1 LGHNA and CDR2 YSLEER. J lost 2 bases, V lost 0 bases, and 12 bases had no gene match. The CDR3 spans 18 residues. CDR3 amino acids: CASSQESGVAGPTYEQYF. Here the CDR3 DNA reads TGCGCCAGCAGCCAAGAATCGGGAGTAGCGGGGCCTACCTACGAGCAGTACTTC.

J is TRBJ2-7 and V is TRBV4-2; a weak D match, TRBD2 (5 bases). V was clipped by 4 bases and J by 9 bases, with 16 bases between them. The CDR3 spans 13 residues. Per the germline V gene, CDR1 is LGHNA and CDR2 is YNFKEQ. The CDR3 sequence is CASSPRSGEGQYF. In DNA form, the CDR3 reads TGTGCCAGCAGCCCCCGGTCCGGAGAGGGGCAGTACTTC.

The chain has TRBV5-4 and TRBJ2-3, with D possibly being TRBD1 (6 bases). CDR1 SGHNT and CDR2 YYREEE come from the germline V gene (reference sequence). V was cut by 0 bases and J by 4 bases, with 18 bases left in between. The CDR3 contains 17 residues. The CDR3: CASSLGAAGGAADTQYF. The CDR3 DNA is TGTGCCAGCAGCTTGGGGGCAGCTGGGGGCGCAGCAGATACGCAGTATTTT.

This clonotype has only a few counts. The chain is built from TRBV25-1 and TRBJ2-7; no clear D gene. The CDR3 consists of 14 residues. Germline CDR1 MGHDK, CDR2 SYGVNS. Trimming left V 4 bases short and J 3 bases short, with 13 bases between. DNA for the CDR3: TGTGCCAGCAGTGTGGACGGAGATAGCTACGAGCAGTACTTC. Translating gives CASSVDGDSYEQYF.

This clonotype has a count of ten or more. The CDR3 protein is CASSLGAGPVREQFF. The CDR3 bases are TGTGCCAGCAGCTTAGGTGCGGGACCCGTCCGTGAGCAGTTCTTC. The chain links TRBV7-9 to TRBJ2-1, with TRBD2 as a possible D gene (6 bases). There are 15 residues in the CDR3. Germline V gene data show CDR1 as SEHNR and CDR2 as FQNEAQ (reference sequence). V shed 1 base and J shed 9 bases, with 16 bases lying between them.

This clonotype was seen many times. V usage is TRBV12-3 or TRBV12-4 and J usage is TRBJ1-1; D gene ambiguous. This CDR3 has 15 amino acids. V was trimmed by 5 bases and J by 0 bases, leaving 13 bases between them. The CDR3 loop reads CASSPPGSMNTEAFF. The DNA for the CDR3 is TGTGCCAGCAGTCCTCCCGGGAGCATGAACACTGAAGCTTTCTTT.

This clonotype was found many times. The chain combines TRBV7-7 with TRBJ2-2, with 9 bases that match TRBD2. CDR3 length equals 16 residues. CDR1 is SSHAT, CDR2 FNYEAQ, per germline (reference sequence). The V and J ends lost 5 bases and 5 bases, in that order; junction bases with no gene match: 9. CDR3 sequence (DNA): TGTGCCAGCAGCCTGGGACCAAGCGGGGGGACCGGGGAGCTGTTTTTT. Translating gives CASSLGPSGGTGELFF.

This clonotype was detected only a few times. The chain carries TRBV7-9 and TRBJ1-4, with 8 bases lining up with TRBD1. V shed 4 bases and J 7 bases; nucleotides not matched to a gene: 2. Looked up from germline, CDR1 is SEHNR and CDR2 is FQNEAQ (reference sequence). The CDR3 is made up of 13 amino acids. The DNA of the CDR3 is TGTGCCAGCAGCTCTACAGGGGGTGAAAAACTGTTTTTT. As protein: CASSSTGGEKLFF.

Worth noting for this clonotype: Germline is not matched at one junction end, which may reflect a read error. The rearrangement links TRBV6-5 to TRBJ2-3, with a tentative D call TRBD2 (6 bases). Germline assignment: CDR1 MNHEY and CDR2 SVGAGI. The CDR3 consists of 15 residues. The CDR3 is CASTYGTPSTDTQYF. In DNA, the CDR3 is TGTGCCAGCACTTACGGGACTCCTAGCACAGATACGCAGTATTTT.

This clonotype came up once. The rearrangement uses TRBV7-2 and TRBJ1-5; D remains ambiguous. V shed 2 bases and J shed 5 bases, with 7 bases lying between them. Germline V gene lookup returns CDR1 SGHTA and CDR2 FQGNSA. The CDR3 covers 13 residues. The CDR3 DNA sequence: TGTGCCAGCAGCTTAAGTCCCCATCAGCCCCAGCATTTT. Its translation: CASSLSPHQPQHF.

This clonotype showed up many times. This chain uses TRBV18 with TRBJ2-7; TRBD1 agrees at 7 bases. The J segment lost 1 base and the V segment lost 3 bases, leaving 6 bases of the junction unmatched. This CDR3 is built from 15 residues. Germline loops: CDR1 KGHSH, CDR2 LQKENI. As DNA, the CDR3 is TGTGCCAGCTCACCCGGGGCAGGGGGTTCCTACGAGCAGTACTTC. This sequence encodes CASSPGAGGSYEQYF. The complete variable domain, with remaining parts taken from reference TRBV18 and TRBJ2-7, reads NAGVMQNPRHLVRRRGQEARLRCSPMKGHSHVYWYRQLPEEGLKFMVYLQKENIIDESGMPKERFSAEFPKEGPSILRIQQVVRGDSAAYFCASSPGAGGSYEQYFGPGTRLTVT.

The chain joins TRBV12-3 or TRBV12-4 to TRBJ1-1; D call uncertain. The V and J ends lost 6 bases and 1 base respectively, with 15 bases between them. The CDR3 covers 15 residues. CDR3 nucleotide sequence: TGTGCCAGCAGGGGGAACGCGTTGCAGAACACTGAAGCTTTCTTT. Protein product: CASRGNALQNTEAFF.

This clonotype occurred many times. The rearrangement links TRBV7-2 to TRBJ2-5; the match to TRBD2 covers 8 bases. V shed 5 bases and J 5 bases; nucleotides not matched to a gene: 10. From germline, CDR1 is SGHTA and CDR2 FQGNSA. The CDR3 is 15 amino acids. The CDR3 DNA reads TGTGCCAGCAGCCCTTACGGGGGGGCAGGGGAGACCCAGTACTTC. Translated: CASSPYGGAGETQYF.

This clonotype was detected only a few times. This chain uses TRBV27 with TRBJ1-5; D is ambiguous. Germline CDR1 MNHEY, CDR2 SMNVEV (reference sequence). The V gene lost 2 bases and the J gene lost 2 bases, with 22 bases spanning the gap. The CDR3 is made up of 19 amino acids. The CDR3 protein is CASSLRWQAEKTGNQPQHF. As DNA, the CDR3 is TGTGCCAGCAGTTTAAGGTGGCAGGCCGAAAAAACAGGCAATCAGCCCCAGCATTTT.

This clonotype turned up a few times. The chain is built from TRBV4-1 and TRBJ2-7; 8 bases align to TRBD1. This CDR3 is 15 amino acids long. CDR1 is MGHRA and CDR2 is YSYEKL in the germline V gene. The V gene end was trimmed by 0 bases and the J gene end by 5 bases; junction bases not matched to a gene: 6. The CDR3 coding sequence is TGCGCCAGCAGCCAAGACAGAGACAGGGGCAACGAGCAGTACTTC. Translation: CASSQDRDRGNEQYF.

This clonotype was observed a few times. The rearrangement joins TRBV6-2 or TRBV6-3 to TRBJ1-5; TRBD1 agrees at 8 bases. The CDR3 is 16 residues long. Germline CDR1 reads MNHEY; CDR2 reads SVGEGT. V lost 6 bases and J lost 7; bases outside the gene matches: 14. The CDR3 region is CASSQLDRGRLQPQHF. The CDR3 DNA reads TGTGCCAGCAGCCAACTAGACAGGGGAAGGTTGCAGCCCCAGCATTTT.

The J gene is TRBJ2-3, the V gene TRBV2, with 9 bases lining up with TRBD2. V gave up 6 bases and J gave up 7 bases; unmatched junction bases: 14. The CDR3 runs 16 residues. Germline V gives CDR1 SNHLY, CDR2 FYNNEI. Written as DNA, the CDR3 is TGTGCCAGCAGCCCGATGGTGCGGGGGGGCGAGAATACGCAGTATTTT. This translates into CASSPMVRGGENTQYF.

The rearrangement uses TRBV5-1 and TRBJ1-1; D not resolved. Per the germline V gene, CDR1 is SGHRS and CDR2 is YFSETQ. The V gene lost 3 bases and the J gene lost 3 bases, with 15 bases spanning the gap. The CDR3 contains 15 residues. The CDR3 coding sequence is TGCGCCAGCAGCTCATTAGGACTAAGTGACACTGAAGCTTTCTTT. Protein: CASSSLGLSDTEAFF.

This sequence joins TRBV7-2 and TRBJ2-5, with D unresolved. The CDR3 loop spans 14 amino acids. The germline V gene has CDR1 SGHTA and CDR2 FQGNSA. Between the trimmed V and J ends, which lost 1 base and 4 bases, there was a span of 10 bases. The chain's CDR3 is CASSLVASAETQYF. The CDR3 DNA sequence: TGTGCCAGCAGCTTAGTCGCGTCGGCAGAGACCCAGTACTTC.

The CDR3 is CASSLVGGLGKTEAFF. The CDR3 DNA reads as TGTGCCAGCAGCTTGGTCGGGGGTTTGGGGAAGACTGAAGCTTTCTTT. This chain connects TRBV5-4 to TRBJ1-1, with a possible D match to TRBD1 (5 bases). Trimming cost V 0 bases and J 5 bases, with 17 bases left between them. Germline lookup yields CDR1 SGHNT and CDR2 YYREEE (reference sequence). The CDR3 contains 16 residues.

This clonotype was observed many times. The CDR3 loop reads CASRVGTGALNTEAFF. CDR3 nucleotides: TGTGCCAGCAGGGTCGGGACAGGGGCTCTGAACACTGAAGCTTTCTTT. The genes are TRBV12-3 or TRBV12-4 and TRBJ1-1; the match to TRBD1 covers 10 bases. The CDR3 covers 16 residues. J lost 0 bases, V lost 6 bases, and 7 bases had no gene match.

This clonotype has at least ten counts. V and J are TRBV6-2 or TRBV6-3 and TRBJ2-7, with D unclear. Germline lookup yields CDR1 MNHEY and CDR2 SVGEGT. The CDR3 consists of 13 residues. The ends were cut back, 7 bases at V and 1 base at J, with 11 bases in the middle. CDR3: CASTPGWSYEQYF. Written as DNA, the CDR3 is TGTGCCAGCACCCCTGGCTGGTCCTACGAGCAGTACTTC.